The next 23 T cell receptor beta chains were all read from a single sample in a study of blood T cells in healthy people across ages. A J-beta primer mix and a sample-barcoded 5' primer were used in a second PCR of about 7 to 12 cycles. From the 5' RACE reads, TCRdb called clonotypes with MiXCR, one entry per CDR3 protein. The sample carries around 650,000 distinct CDR3 sequences, around 41% recorded once. Sequenced material: blood. Receptors originate from a man at least 80 years old in good health.

This clonotype was seen just once. The chain recombines TRBV6-2 or TRBV6-3 with TRBJ2-5; perhaps D is TRBD1 or TRBD2 (6 bases each). Trimming shortened V by 7 bases and J by 11 bases, and 17 bases separated the two germline ends. The CDR3 totals 12 residues. Looked up from germline, CDR1 is MNHEY and CDR2 is SVGEGT. CDR3 nucleotides: TGTGCCAGCATTTATAGTGGCGGGACACAGTACTTC. It encodes CASIYSGGTQYF.

Turning to this clonotype: The junction and the germline gene differ at one end; a read error may be behind it. The chain combines TRBV7-2 with TRBJ2-3; unclear D gene. The CDR3 length is 13 residues. Looked up from germline, CDR1 is SGHTA and CDR2 is FQGNSA. The CDR3 DNA reads TGTGCCATCAGCTCCGCCAGCACAGATACGCAGTATTTT. Residues: CAISSASTDTQYF.

This CDR3 reads CASSWTGAITDTQYF. In nucleotides, the CDR3 is TGCGCCAGCAGCTGGACAGGGGCTATCACAGATACGCAGTATTTT. This chain connects TRBV5-1 to TRBJ2-3; 9 bases map to TRBD1. Germline V CDR1 and CDR2: SGHRS, YFSETQ. CDR3 length: 15 amino acids. With V trimmed by 3 bases and J by 2 bases, 4 bases remained unmatched. The whole variable domain, filled in from reference TRBV5-1 and TRBJ2-3, reads KAGVTQTPRYLIKTRGQQVTLSCSPISGHRSVSWYQQTPGQGLQFLFEYFSETQRNKGNFPGRFSGRQFSNSRSEMNVSTLELGDSALYLCASSWTGAITDTQYFGPGTRLTVL.

V gene TRBV27 combines with J gene TRBJ1-4; D is perhaps TRBD1 (6 bases). Germline CDR1 is MNHEY and CDR2 is SMNVEV (reference sequence). The ends were cut back, 7 bases at V and 1 base at J, with 13 bases in the middle. The CDR3 consists of 15 residues. CDR3 bases: TGTGCCAGCACCCCGAGGGGGGGAACTAATGAAAAACTGTTTTTT. It codes for CASTPRGGTNEKLFF. Complete variable domain (other parts from reference TRBV27 and TRBJ1-4): EAQVTQNPRYLITVTGKKLTVTCSQNMNHEYMSWYRQDPGLGLRQIYYSMNVEVTDKGDVPEGYKVSRKEKRNFPLILESPSPNQTSLYFCASTPRGGTNEKLFFGSGTQLSVL.

This clonotype was counted at least ten times. The J gene is TRBJ2-7, the V gene TRBV29-1; D call uncertain. Looked up from germline, CDR1 is SQVTM and CDR2 is ANQGSEA. The CDR3 totals 13 residues. V shed 6 bases and J shed 2 bases, with 14 bases lying between them. The CDR3 DNA reads TGCAGCGTGGTTACATCGGCGGCCTACGAGCAGTACTTC. Its translation is CSVVTSAAYEQYF.

This sequence joins TRBV24-1 and TRBJ2-3; TRBD2 matches 8 bases. Germline CDR1 is KGHDR and CDR2 is SFDVKD. The J segment lost 4 bases and the V segment lost 9 bases, leaving 8 bases of the junction unmatched. This CDR3 has 14 residues. The CDR3 spells CATSQRGFPDTQYF. The CDR3 DNA reads as TGTGCCACCTCCCAGCGGGGGTTCCCAGATACGCAGTATTTT.

This clonotype was detected ten times or more. The chain employs TRBV20-1 and TRBJ2-5; D is perhaps TRBD1 or TRBD2 (5 bases each). Germline CDR1 reads DFQATT; CDR2 reads SNEGSKA (reference sequence). V shed 4 bases and J shed 5 bases, with 17 bases lying between them. The CDR3 contains 14 residues. CDR3 sequence (DNA): TGCAGTGCTAAGCAACCGGGACCTTCGGAGACCCAGTACTTC. It specifies CSAKQPGPSETQYF.

V and J are TRBV10-1 and TRBJ2-2; 7 positions agree with TRBD1. V lost 6 bases to trimming and J lost 4 bases; unmatched junction nucleotides: 8. Per the germline V gene, CDR1 is WNHNN and CDR2 is SYGVQD (reference sequence). The CDR3 has 15 amino acids. CDR3 protein: CASSKQGFGTGELFF. The CDR3 DNA reads TGCGCCAGCAGCAAACAGGGGTTCGGCACCGGGGAGCTGTTTTTT.

CDR3 region: CSASDRVKKETQYF. The CDR3 nucleotides read TGCAGTGCTAGCGACAGGGTCAAGAAAGAGACCCAGTACTTC. The gene calls are TRBV20-1 and TRBJ2-5, with TRBD1 identical over 7 bases. The J segment lost 3 bases and the V segment lost 3 bases, leaving 7 bases of the junction unmatched. Germline assignment: CDR1 DFQATT and CDR2 SNEGSKA (reference sequence). The CDR3 is 14 residues long.

The chain carries TRBV3-1 and TRBJ2-7; perhaps TRBD2 as D (6 bases). The V end lost 5 bases, the J end lost 2 bases, and 16 bases lay between the germline ends. The length of the CDR3 is 15 residues. Germline CDR1 reads LGHDT; CDR2 reads YNNKEL (reference sequence). The CDR3 is CASSRGYGSPYEQYF. The CDR3 nucleotides read TGTGCCAGCAGCAGGGGTTACGGGAGCCCCTACGAGCAGTACTTC.

This chain links TRBV20-1 with TRBJ1-2, with 11 bases that match TRBD1. Germline V gives CDR1 DFQATT, CDR2 SNEGSKA (reference sequence). The CDR3 length is 14 residues. V gave up 4 bases and J gave up 6 bases; unmatched junction bases: 7. The CDR3 DNA is TGCAGTGCTATTTTGGGACAGGGGGGCGATGGCTACACCTTC. Protein: CSAILGQGGDGYTF.

The rearrangement joins TRBV3-1 to TRBJ2-3; D is unclear. The CDR3 sequence is 12 residues long. Looked up from germline, CDR1 is LGHDT and CDR2 is YNNKEL (reference sequence). Trimming took off 2 bases at V and 5 bases at J, with 5 bases between the two ends. This CDR3 reads CASSQNKDTQYF. In nucleotides, the CDR3 is TGTGCCAGCAGCCAAAACAAAGATACGCAGTATTTT.

This rearrangement joins TRBV2 to TRBJ2-7; TRBD2 is a possible D gene (6 bases). Deletions cut 5 bases from V and 3 bases from J, with 14 bases between. CDR1 is SNHLY, CDR2 FYNNEI, per germline. The CDR3 runs 14 residues. CDR3 in DNA: TGTGCCAGCAGTCCGGGGGAACCAGTCTACGAGCAGTACTTC. It codes for CASSPGEPVYEQYF.

J is TRBJ2-1 and V is TRBV5-4; D gene ambiguous. The CDR3 loop spans 15 amino acids. V was trimmed by 4 bases and J by 2 bases, leaving 13 bases between them. Germline CDR1 SGHNT, CDR2 YYREEE (reference sequence). This CDR3 is CASSPQARTYNEQFF. In DNA form, the CDR3 reads TGTGCCAGCAGCCCGCAGGCGCGAACCTACAATGAGCAGTTCTTC.

J is TRBJ2-3 and V is TRBV10-3; tentative D call: TRBD1 (6 bases). The CDR3 is made up of 14 amino acids. Germline V gives CDR1 ENHRY, CDR2 SYGVKD. The ends were cut back, 4 bases at V and 2 bases at J, with 10 bases in the middle. CDR3 DNA: TGTGCCATCAGTGTCCGGACAGACACAGATACGCAGTATTTT. This encodes CAISVRTDTDTQYF.

The genes are TRBV6-2 or TRBV6-3 and TRBJ1-5; the D is unclear. V was cut by 2 bases and J by 6 bases, with 8 bases left in between. Germline lookup yields CDR1 MNHEY and CDR2 SVGEGT. The CDR3 is 13 amino acids. The CDR3: CASSYETRQPQHF. CDR3 in DNA: TGTGCCAGCAGTTACGAGACTCGTCAGCCCCAGCATTTT.

In DNA form, the CDR3 reads TGTGCCAGCAGTTACTCGAGTATCGTAAAGCCGGAGACCCAGTACTTC. It is translated as CASSYSSIVKPETQYF. The chain employs TRBV6-5 and TRBJ2-5; D remains ambiguous. V lost 0 bases and J 5 bases, leaving 16 bases between the germline ends. Germline lookup yields CDR1 MNHEY and CDR2 SVGAGI. The CDR3 consists of 16 residues.

This clonotype was seen ten or more times. The chain carries TRBV5-1 and TRBJ2-7, with 8 bases matching TRBD2. The V and J ends lost 0 bases and 0 bases, in that order; junction bases with no gene match: 5. The CDR3 totals 16 residues. Germline V CDR1 and CDR2: SGHRS, YFSETQ. This chain's CDR3 is CASSLAGRGSSYEQYF. The CDR3 DNA follows: TGCGCCAGCAGCTTGGCCGGGAGGGGAAGCTCCTACGAGCAGTACTTC. Based on the CDR3 plus reference TRBV5-1 and TRBJ2-7, the full variable domain is KAGVTQTPRYLIKTRGQQVTLSCSPISGHRSVSWYQQTPGQGLQFLFEYFSETQRNKGNFPGRFSGRQFSNSRSEMNVSTLELGDSALYLCASSLAGRGSSYEQYFGPGTRLTVT.

Only a few counts were recorded for this clonotype. The rearrangement joins TRBV20-1 to TRBJ2-5; 11 positions match TRBD2. V shed 4 bases, J shed 1 base, and the junction held 5 bases outside the gene matches. Germline V gene lookup returns CDR1 DFQATT and CDR2 SNEGSKA (reference sequence). The CDR3 spans 15 residues. CDR3 amino acids: CSATTLAGGQETQYF. The CDR3 DNA reads TGCAGTGCTACAACGCTAGCGGGGGGCCAAGAGACCCAGTACTTC.

This chain uses TRBV27 with TRBJ2-1, with no clear D. Gene TRBJ2-7 matches the end of the DNA better, so the J call may be wrong. The CDR3 has 15 residues. In germline, CDR1 is MNHEY, CDR2 SMNVEV (reference sequence). CDR3: CASSLTVSSYNEQYF. The CDR3 DNA reads as TGTGCCAGCAGTTTGACTGTAAGCTCCTACAATGAGCAGTACTTC.

Many counts were recorded for this clonotype. The chain has TRBV5-4 and TRBJ2-1, with D unresolved. In germline, CDR1 is SGHNT, CDR2 YYREEE (reference sequence). Deletions cut 2 bases from V and 6 bases from J, with 3 bases between. The CDR3 spans 11 residues. The CDR3 here is CASSFSNEQFF. Written as DNA, the CDR3 is TGTGCCAGCAGCTTCAGCAATGAGCAGTTCTTC. The full variable domain, rest sourced from reference TRBV5-4 and TRBJ2-1, is ETGVTQSPTHLIKTRGQQVTLRCSSQSGHNTVSWYQQALGQGPQFIFQYYREEENGRGNFPPRFSGLQFPNYSSELNVNALELDDSALYLCASSFSNEQFFGPGTRLTVL.

The chain is built from TRBV7-6 and TRBJ2-7; a weak D match, TRBD1 (5 bases). The DNA end lines up better with TRBJ2-5; the J call may be wrong. There are 13 residues in the CDR3. Germline V gene sequence: CDR1 SGHVS, CDR2 FNYEAQ. CDR3 region: CASSPRQGQTQYF. CDR3 nucleotide sequence: TGTGCCAGCAGCCCCAGGCAGGGTCAGACCCAGTACTTC.

The chain couples TRBV3-1 to TRBJ2-3, with D unclear. This CDR3 is 15 amino acids long. CDR1 is LGHDT, CDR2 YNNKEL, per germline (reference sequence). V lost 0 bases, J lost 7 bases, and 14 bases lay in between. CDR3 protein: CASSQENPGRNTQYF. CDR3 sequence (DNA): TGTGCCAGCAGCCAAGAAAATCCAGGCCGTAATACGCAGTATTTT.